Given below is one TCR beta chain in context. Its antigen is not known. TCRdb reprocessed the reads with MiXCR, giving one entry per CDR3 protein. Of roughly 120,000 distinct CDR3 sequences in the sample, more than 30% were seen once. These data come from a study of T cell repertoires in cytomegalovirus infection. Study information: HLA-C-restricted CMV epitopes, recently identified, and well-studied HLA-B-restricted ones were used by the study. Public TCR beta signatures provided an indication of both CMV infection and a matching HLA type.

Study-level results: CMV-specific HLA-C-restricted TCR beta clonotypes dominated the ex vivo response. Accumulated public TCR beta family frequency recognized individuals carrying CMV together with the relevant HLA.

The germline CDR1 and CDR2 sequences are SGHDN and FVKESK. The V end lost 0 bases, the J end lost 3 bases, and 8 bases lay between the germline ends. There are 14 residues in the CDR3. The chain carries TRBV14 and TRBJ1-2, with D unclear. The sequencing used CD8+ T cells from cultured PBMCs, collected from culture after CMV antigen stimulation. The receptor was isolated from a human donor in good health (CMV status not recorded). Some clones in this sample may be carry-over from other donors' samples. The CDR3 reads CASSQDGEDYGYTF. In nucleotides, the CDR3 is TGTGCCAGCAGCCAAGACGGGGAAGACTATGGCTACACCTTC.